This TCR beta chain was observed in a study of T cells in Graves' hyperthyroidism and ophthalmopathy (dated by TCRdb to the late 2010s). About the full investigation: Peripheral blood samples were taken at the time of initial diagnosis, prior to any treatment. A discovery cohort of around 100 patients, roughly 45 with Graves' ophthalmopathy and under 60 with stable Graves' hyperthyroidism, was used to find distinguishing TCR V-J signatures. Whether ophthalmopathy could be predicted prospectively was tested in an independent validation cohort made up of about 18 hyperthyroidism patients plus 17 patients who later progressed to ophthalmopathy. The roughly 100 discovery patients were randomly split 7:3 into training and test sets. In addition, the study compared T-cell repertoires in thyroid tissue and in blood from about 6 Graves' hyperthyroidism patients. Following sampling, methimazole starting at 30 mg daily was given to hyperthyroidism patients, and high-dose intravenous methylprednisolone was given to ophthalmopathy patients. The paper describes TCR Vbeta CDR3 sequencing of 135 peripheral blood samples, made up of roughly 45 ophthalmopathy patients, roughly 75 hyperthyroidism patients and 17 progressor patients.

Ophthalmopathy patients had moderately to severely active disease, Clinical Activity Score of at least 3, NOSPECS grade of at least 4, and duration under 3 months. The study excluded patients with uncontrolled infections, other autoimmune diseases, pregnancy or lactation. Diagnoses were established on the basis of clinical symptoms, serum thyroxine and TRAb, thyroid ultrasound, and orbital computed tomography. PBMCs were separated from roughly 10 ml of fresh peripheral blood using Ficoll-Paque density gradient centrifugation. Trizol reagent was used to extract total RNA, and RNA quality was then checked on an Agilent 2100 Bioanalyzer. This clonotype was seen at least ten times. Its specific antigen is unknown. No per-base quality is available; no much larger clone lies one base away. Here V drops 1 base and J drops 4 bases, and the junction holds 3 bases not matched to any gene. The CDR3 goes from the cysteine to the phenylalanine over 15 residues. Left in the record is the CDR3 DNA by itself, 45 bases read in frame from the first base. CDR1 is given as SGHTA and CDR2 as FQGNSA, both from the germline V gene.

What the work shows at the level of the full study, not this receptor alone: Blood samples also contained most of the expanded thyroid clonotypes (frequency above 0.001), which suggests that blood repertoires may reflect thyroid immune responses. A 13 V-J signature model separated ophthalmopathy from stable hyperthyroidism, with about 90% sensitivity and around 84% specificity in cross-validation and 80%/75% in testing. During validation, the model predicted progression to ophthalmopathy a median of around 7 months ahead of onset, with around 65% sensitivity and around 73% specificity. No statistical method was used to fix the sample size in advance, and group allocation was not hidden from the investigators.

The TCR beta CDR3 regions were amplified from RNA transcripts. The TCR CDR3 was subjected to a first round of RT-PCR using the HTBI primer set and the Qiagen OneStep RT-PCR kit. Libraries were constructed in a second round of multiplex PCR, after which size selection and purification were performed. Sequencing of the libraries was done on an Illumina HiSeq2000 using paired-end 100 bp reads. Concerning the study's data processing: SOAPnuke was used to process the raw data, removing reads that contained adapters or uncalled bases, had a mean Phred below 15, or lacked an exact match to the constant primer or identifier. COPE v1.2.5 was used to merge the high-quality paired reads, and each unique nucleotide sequence was defined as a clonotype. MiTCR v1.1 was used to align the clonotypes against IMGT TRBV, TRBD and TRBJ reference segments. Only V-J combinations with frequency above 0.0001, covering about 99% of repertoires, were analysed. A TCS score was defined as the ratio between F50 (clonal expansion) and ExV (chaos), using BLOSUM62-based TCRdist between CDR3 peptides within each V-J. Welch's t-statistics and random forest reduced roughly 500 V-J features to 13, which were used in a naive Bayes classifier (R e1071). TCRdb applied fastp at Q25 and MiXCR to the public reads, then kept only in-frame beta chains. Every entry covers one CDR3 protein and lists the most common genes and DNA from its rows. The V and J calls, along with clone size, are taken from TCRdb and not from the paper's own processing. A total of 250,000 to 350,000 distinct CDR3 sequences appear in this sample, about 18% of them only once. The ten top clones hold over 50% of the sample.

The receptor was isolated from a woman in her sixties with Graves' ophthalmopathy. Sample: blood. The V gene is TRBV7-2 and the J gene is TRBJ2-1; TRBD2 aligns with 8 central bases. CDR3 reads: CASSLETSVYNEQFF. The DNA is as follows: TGTGCCAGCAGCTTAGAGACTAGCGTTTACAATGAGCAGTTCTTC.